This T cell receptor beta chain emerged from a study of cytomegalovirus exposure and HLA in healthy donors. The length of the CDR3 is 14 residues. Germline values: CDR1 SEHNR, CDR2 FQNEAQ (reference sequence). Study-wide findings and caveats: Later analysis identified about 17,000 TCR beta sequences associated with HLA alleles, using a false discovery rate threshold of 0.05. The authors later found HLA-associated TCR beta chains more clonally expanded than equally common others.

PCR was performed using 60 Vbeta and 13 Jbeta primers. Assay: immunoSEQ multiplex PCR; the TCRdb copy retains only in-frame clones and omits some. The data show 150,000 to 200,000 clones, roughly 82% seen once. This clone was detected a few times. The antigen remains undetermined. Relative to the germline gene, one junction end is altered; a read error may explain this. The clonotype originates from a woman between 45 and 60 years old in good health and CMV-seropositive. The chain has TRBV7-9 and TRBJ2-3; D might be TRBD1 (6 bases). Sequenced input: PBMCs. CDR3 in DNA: TGTTCCAGCACCGGACAGATTAGCACAGATACGCAGTATTTT. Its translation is CSSTGQISTDTQYF.